The T cell receptor (beta chain) under discussion was sequenced for a study of T cells in Graves' hyperthyroidism and ophthalmopathy. Regarding the study as a whole: Most thyroid clonotypes expanded above 0.001 appeared in blood too. Ophthalmopathy, as predicted by the model, came a median 6.5 months after the prediction. A model of 13 V-J features distinguished ophthalmopathy from stable hyperthyroidism.

TCR beta CDR3 regions were amplified from RNA. The primer set for the first-round RT-PCR of the TCR CDR3 was HTBI. TCRdb redid the calling of the multiplex PCR reads with MiXCR, one entry per CDR3 protein. The sample lists some 570,000 distinct CDR3 sequences; approximately 15% were seen once. This clonotype was observed a handful of times. The antigen is undetermined. Germline trimming cut 8 bases from V and 3 bases from J; bases unmatched to any gene: 7. Germline CDR1 reads LNHDA; CDR2 reads SQIVND (reference sequence). The CDR3 runs to 15 residues. Duration under 3 months, a NOSPECS grade of at least 4, and a Clinical Activity Score of at least 3 characterized the ophthalmopathy patients.

The material sequenced was blood. The chain joins TRBV19 to TRBJ2-2, with 9 positions matching TRBD2. The TCR was taken from a woman between 18 and 29 years old with Graves' ophthalmopathy. Here the CDR3 DNA reads TGTGCCAGTCAGAGCGGGGGGAGGGACACCGGGGAGCTGTTTTTT. This encodes CASQSGGRDTGELFF.